Listed below are T cell receptor beta chains from one sample, sequenced in a study of beta chain features in type 1 diabetes. Produced via immunoSEQ multiplex PCR; TCRdb's table is partial and in-frame only. The table shows approximately 120,000 clones, with about 40% occurring only once. Sequenced input: stem cell memory CD4+ T cells from blood. Source of these receptors: a woman aged 18-35 years in good health. Both conserved end residues are part of each CDR3.

v_call | cdr3_aa
TRBV2 | CASSPPLGLDKNNEQFF
TRBV19 | CASSTLQGSNQPQHF
TRBV7-2 | CASSLTRDYTDTQYF
TRBV18 | CASSRSDRAQGETQYF
TRBV11-2 | CASSFQGSDTQYF
TRBV28 | CASKKGGNSNQPQHF
TRBV5-8 | CASSIDSTSVDTGELFF
TRBV30 | CAWNPAGLYEQYF
TRBV18 | CASSPDPAGTTNEKLFF
TRBV2 | CASRETRSGELFF
TRBV6-6 | CASSSLAVSYNEQFF
TRBV5-1 | CASRFQGNEQFF
TRBV21-1 | CANSFTDTQYF
TRBV7-9 | CASSFPSGPQHF
TRBV28 | CASSLGRGPYEQYF
TRBV5-1 | CASSSLQGFYTGELFF
TRBV28 | CASSSWTGPWQFF
TRBV29-1 | CSVGLLVRREGYEQYF
TRBV9 | CASNIGTSYNEQFF
TRBV11-1 | CASSPTEDLYNEQFF
TRBV4-2 | CASSQEVAGPNYEQYF
TRBV7-3 | CASSLYSGSYEQYF
TRBV5-1 | CASSEGQGAYEQYF
TRBV5-1 | CASSQRGLAGVTGELFF
TRBV7-3 | CASSFELAKNIQYF
TRBV5-4 | CASSLRDSLPLF
TRBV20-1 | CSANDRGEAFF
TRBV7-3 | CASSSIALGAVENTGELFF
TRBV2 | CASSEWRGEQYF
TRBV5-1 | CASSLTGLAGVGEQFF
TRBV27 | CASSFYSINTGELFF
TRBV5-1 | CASSSLQDYGYTF
TRBV28 | CASSQQQGSHQPQHF
TRBV28 | CASSFSPRQGYSSYEQYF
TRBV18 | CASSDTGDEKLFF
TRBV18 | CASSPPSVDEQFF
TRBV19 | CASRRGIIDGYTF
TRBV5-8 | CASSFRDRVKPQHF
TRBV7-9 | CASRLQGMQAFF
TRBV20-1 | CSDRVHQPQHF
TRBV28 | CASSLRRERRAEAFF
TRBV4-3 | CASSQATGTGELFF
TRBV18 | CASSYTGVAEAFF
TRBV28 | CASRASNEQYF
TRBV2 | CASRREGRQQFF
TRBV5-1 | CASTQGSGTDTQYF
TRBV18 | CASSRGSPYEQYF
TRBV27 | CASTRTGITGELFF
TRBV5-1 | CASSPWTSGSLNEQFF
TRBV18 | CASSPDHGGIYGYTF
TRBV6-4 | CASSVEIAGYNEQFF
TRBV19 | CASSIVRGPDTEAFF
TRBV7-2 | CASSLGGRRSYEQYF
TRBV13 | CASMIGWRARALPSYGYTF
TRBV7-9 | CASSPAGTVAYEQYF
TRBV18 | CASGDSRGGNTEAFF
TRBV28 | CASSPGTLGTDTQYF
TRBV6-1 | CASTAGTANTGELFF
TRBV6-5 | CASSGTSPNEQFF